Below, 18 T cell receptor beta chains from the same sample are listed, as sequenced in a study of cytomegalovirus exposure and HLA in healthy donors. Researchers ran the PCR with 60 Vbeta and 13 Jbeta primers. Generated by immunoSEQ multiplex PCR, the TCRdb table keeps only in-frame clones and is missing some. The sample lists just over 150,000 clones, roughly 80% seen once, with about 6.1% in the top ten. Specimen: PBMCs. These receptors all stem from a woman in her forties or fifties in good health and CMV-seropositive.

Here the CDR3 reads CASSIEGGYSNQPQHF. The DNA of the CDR3 is TGTGCCAGTAGTATAGAAGGGGGATATAGCAATCAGCCCCAGCATTTT. The chain combines TRBV19 with TRBJ1-5; perhaps TRBD1 as D (6 bases). Deletions cut 0 bases from V and 0 bases from J, with 9 bases between. The CDR3 extends over 16 amino acids. Germline V gene lookup returns CDR1 LNHDA and CDR2 SQIVND (reference sequence).

In DNA form, the CDR3 reads TGCGCCAGCAGAGCTAAAAGGGACAGCAAGATCGGCAATTCACCCCTCCACTTT. Protein sequence: CASRAKRDSKIGNSPLHF. The rearrangement links TRBV4-3 to TRBJ1-6; 7 bases fit TRBD1. The CDR3 totals 18 residues. V shed 6 bases and J 7 bases; nucleotides not matched to a gene: 18. CDR1 and CDR2 from the germline V gene are LGHNA and YSLEER.

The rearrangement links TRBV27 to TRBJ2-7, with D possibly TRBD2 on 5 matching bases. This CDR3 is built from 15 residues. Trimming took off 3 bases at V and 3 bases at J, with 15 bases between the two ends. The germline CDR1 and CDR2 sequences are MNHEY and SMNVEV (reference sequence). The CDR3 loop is CASSFSQLGSYEQYF. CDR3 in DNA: TGTGCCAGCAGTTTTTCTCAACTAGGTAGCTACGAGCAGTACTTC.

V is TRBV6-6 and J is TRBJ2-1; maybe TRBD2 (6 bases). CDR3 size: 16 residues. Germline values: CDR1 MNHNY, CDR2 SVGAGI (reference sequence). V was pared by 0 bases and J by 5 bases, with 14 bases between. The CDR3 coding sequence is TGTGCCAGCAGTTACTCCAGCGGGCGGCCGAACAATGAGCAGTTCTTC. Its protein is CASSYSSGRPNNEQFF.

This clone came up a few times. In nucleotides, the CDR3 is TGTGCCAGCAAGGACAGGGGGTATGGCTACACCTTC. Translated: CASKDRGYGYTF. The chain recombines TRBV19 with TRBJ1-2; 10 bases line up with TRBD1. With V trimmed by 9 bases and J by 5 bases, 3 bases remained unmatched. The germline CDR1 and CDR2 sequences are LNHDA and SQIVND (reference sequence). The CDR3 is 12 amino acids.

The CDR3 protein is CASSVSSPRSYNEQFF. The CDR3, as DNA: TGTGCCAGCAGCGTGTCTAGCCCAAGGTCCTACAATGAGCAGTTCTTC. This chain links TRBV9 with TRBJ2-1; D might be TRBD2 (5 bases). CDR1 and CDR2 (germline): SGDLS, YYNGEE. Deletions cut 2 bases from V and 1 base from J, with 13 bases between. The CDR3 extends over 16 amino acids. Looking up the rest from reference TRBV9 and TRBJ2-1 gives the full variable domain: DSGVTQTPKHLITATGQRVTLRCSPRSGDLSVYWYQQSLDQGLQFLIQYYNGEERAKGNILERFSAQQFPDLHSELNLSSLELGDSALYFCASSVSSPRSYNEQFFGPGTRLTVL.

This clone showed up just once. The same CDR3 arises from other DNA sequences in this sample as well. In nucleotides, the CDR3 is TGTGCCAGCAGCGTAGACCCCTTAGCGGGGGGGCAGGGTACGCAGTATTTT. This sequence encodes CASSVDPLAGGQGTQYF. The chain has TRBV9 and TRBJ2-3; 11 nucleotides agree with TRBD2. Germline V gives CDR1 SGDLS, CDR2 YYNGEE. This CDR3 has 17 residues. Germline trimming cut 0 bases from V and 8 bases from J; bases unmatched to any gene: 11.

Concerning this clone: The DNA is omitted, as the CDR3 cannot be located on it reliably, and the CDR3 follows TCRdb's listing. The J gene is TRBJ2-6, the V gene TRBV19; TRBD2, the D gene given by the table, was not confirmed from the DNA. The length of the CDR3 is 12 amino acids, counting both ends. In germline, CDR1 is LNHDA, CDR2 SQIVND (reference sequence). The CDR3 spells CASTSGANVLTF.

CDR3 loop: CASSYSGRVKTEAFF. DNA for the CDR3: TGTGCCAGCAGTTACTCTGGCAGGGTAAAGACTGAAGCTTTCTTT. This sequence joins TRBV6-6 and TRBJ1-1; possible D gene TRBD1, 5 bases. The germline gives CDR1 MNHNY, CDR2 SVGAGI (reference sequence). Trimming took off 0 bases at V and 5 bases at J, with 13 bases between the two ends. CDR3 length: 15 residues.

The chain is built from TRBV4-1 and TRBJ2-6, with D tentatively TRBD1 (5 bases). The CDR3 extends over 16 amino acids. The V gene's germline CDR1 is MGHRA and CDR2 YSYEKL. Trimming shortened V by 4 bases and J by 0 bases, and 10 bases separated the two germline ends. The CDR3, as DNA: TGCGCCAGCAGCCCCCTCAGGGCCTCTGGGGCCAACGTCCTGACTTTC. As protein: CASSPLRASGANVLTF.

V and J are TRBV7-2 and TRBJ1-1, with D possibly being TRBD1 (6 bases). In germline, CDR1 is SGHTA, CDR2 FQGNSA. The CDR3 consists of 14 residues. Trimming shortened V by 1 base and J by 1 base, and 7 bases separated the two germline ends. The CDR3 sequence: CASSLDRANTEAFF. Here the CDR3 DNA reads TGTGCCAGCAGCTTAGACAGGGCGAACACTGAAGCTTTCTTT.

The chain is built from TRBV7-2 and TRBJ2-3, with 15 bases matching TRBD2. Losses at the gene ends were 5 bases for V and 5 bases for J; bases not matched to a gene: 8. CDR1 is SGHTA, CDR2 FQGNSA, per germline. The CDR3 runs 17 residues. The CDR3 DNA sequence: TGTGCCAGCAGCCTGTGGACTAGCGGGGGGGTGTTAGATACGCAGTATTTT. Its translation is CASSLWTSGGVLDTQYF.

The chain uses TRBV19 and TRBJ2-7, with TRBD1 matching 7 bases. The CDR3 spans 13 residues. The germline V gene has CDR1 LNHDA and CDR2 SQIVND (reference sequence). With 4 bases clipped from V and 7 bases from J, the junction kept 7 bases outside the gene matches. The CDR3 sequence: CASSRQGGREQYF. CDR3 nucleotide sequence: TGTGCCAGTAGTAGACAAGGGGGCAGGGAGCAGTACTTC.

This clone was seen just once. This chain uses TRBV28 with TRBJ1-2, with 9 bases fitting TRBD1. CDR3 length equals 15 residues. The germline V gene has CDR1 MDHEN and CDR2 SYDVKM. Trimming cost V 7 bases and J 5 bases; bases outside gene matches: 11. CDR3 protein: CASNQGDRDGYGYTF. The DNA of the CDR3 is TGTGCCAGCAACCAGGGGGACAGGGATGGATATGGCTACACCTTC.

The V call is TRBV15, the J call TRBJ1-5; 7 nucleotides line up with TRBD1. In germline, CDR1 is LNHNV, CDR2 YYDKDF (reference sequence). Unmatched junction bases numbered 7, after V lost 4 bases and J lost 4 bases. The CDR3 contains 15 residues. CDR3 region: CATSKGDSPNQPQHF. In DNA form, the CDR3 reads TGTGCCACCAGCAAAGGGGACAGTCCAAATCAGCCCCAGCATTTT.

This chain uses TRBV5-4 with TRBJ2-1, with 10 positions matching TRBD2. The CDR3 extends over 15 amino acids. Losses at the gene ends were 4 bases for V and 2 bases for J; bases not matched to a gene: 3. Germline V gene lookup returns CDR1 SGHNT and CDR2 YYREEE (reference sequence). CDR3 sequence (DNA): TGTGCCAGCAGCGGAAGCGGGGGGGCCTACAATGAGCAGTTCTTC. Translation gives CASSGSGGAYNEQFF.

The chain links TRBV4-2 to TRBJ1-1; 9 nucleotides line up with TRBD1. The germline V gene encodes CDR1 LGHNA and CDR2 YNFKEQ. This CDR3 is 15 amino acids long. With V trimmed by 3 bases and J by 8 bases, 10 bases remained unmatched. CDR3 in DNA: TGTGCCAGCAGCCATCTATCGGACAGGGGCGTCGAAGCTTTCTTT. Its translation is CASSHLSDRGVEAFF.

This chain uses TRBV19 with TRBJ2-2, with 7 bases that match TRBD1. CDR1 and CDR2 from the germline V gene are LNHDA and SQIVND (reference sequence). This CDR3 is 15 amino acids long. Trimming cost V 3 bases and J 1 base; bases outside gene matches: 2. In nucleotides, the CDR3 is TGTGCCAGTAGTATCAGGGGGAGGAACACCGGGGAGCTGTTTTTT. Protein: CASSIRGRNTGELFF.